The table lists the clone carrying this T cell receptor beta chain with a few counts. Antigen specificity is unknown. Here immunoSEQ multiplex PCR was the method, and the copy in TCRdb shows in-frame clones only, minus some. This table has tens of thousands of clones, roughly 70% appearing once. This sample is drawn from a study of vaccination effects on CD4 cells after COVID-19. Study-wide context: Of the BNT162b2 and mRNA-1273 vaccines, participants received two doses of one or the other. Study conclusions and caveats: Researchers report that only 1 of 255 vaccine-induced clones in healthy vaccinees cross-reacted with common cold coronaviruses.

Using viral peptide pools, the ViraFEST assay grew out antigen-specific CD4+ T cells prior to sequencing. The culture ran for 10 days, and then CD4+ T cells were isolated. People in the vaccine group had not been infected with SARS-CoV-2 before, and their nucleocapsid antibodies were negative. A half-medium replacement with IL-2 medium was carried out on days 3 and 7. V was trimmed by 5 bases and J by 5 bases, leaving 19 bases between them. Per germline, CDR1 LNHDA and CDR2 SQIVND (reference sequence). The CDR3 covers 16 residues. The starting material was CD4+ T cells from PBMCs cultured with HCoV-NL63 spike peptides, obtained before COVID-19 vaccination. The J gene is TRBJ2-1, the V gene TRBV19; D tentatively reads TRBD1 or TRBD2 (5 bases each). The source is a human donor who received a COVID-19 vaccine. The CDR3: CASSFWGSGMNNEQFF. The CDR3 region has the DNA TGTGCCAGTAGTTTTTGGGGGAGTGGTATGAACAATGAGCAGTTCTTC.